This T cell receptor beta chain was sequenced in a study of technical replicates of blood from a few donors. Libraries were prepared by immunoSEQ multiplex PCR; TCRdb keeps only in-frame clonotypes and omits some of them. Here the sample spans roughly 72,000 clones, roughly 97% being singletons. The CDR3 consists of 10 residues. Trimming removed 4 bases from V and 8 bases from J, with 5 bases in between. The V gene's germline CDR1 is SQVTM and CDR2 ANQGSEA. Input material: T cells isolated from PBMCs. The clonotype comes from a human donor in good health. The genes are TRBV29-1 and TRBJ1-4, with no clear D. The DNA of the CDR3 is TGCAGCGTTGCGGGGGAAAAACTGTTTTTT. Translation: CSVAGEKLFF.